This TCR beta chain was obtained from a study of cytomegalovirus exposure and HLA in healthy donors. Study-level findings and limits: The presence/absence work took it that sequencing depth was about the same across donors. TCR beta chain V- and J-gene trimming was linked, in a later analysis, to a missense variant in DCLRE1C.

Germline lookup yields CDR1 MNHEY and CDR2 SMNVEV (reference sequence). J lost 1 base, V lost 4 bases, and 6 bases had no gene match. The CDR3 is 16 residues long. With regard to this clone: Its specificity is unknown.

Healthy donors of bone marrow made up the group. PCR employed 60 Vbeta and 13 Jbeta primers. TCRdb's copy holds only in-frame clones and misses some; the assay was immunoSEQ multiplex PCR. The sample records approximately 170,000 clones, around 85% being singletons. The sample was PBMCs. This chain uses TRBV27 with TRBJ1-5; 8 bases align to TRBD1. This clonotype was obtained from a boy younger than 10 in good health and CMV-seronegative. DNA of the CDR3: TGTGCCAGCAGTTCCCGTGGACAGGGAAGCAATCAGCCCCAGCATTTT. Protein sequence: CASSSRGQGSNQPQHF.